This T cell receptor (beta chain) was retrieved from a study of early T cells in non-severe SARS-CoV-2 infection. About the study: Chains from this unsorted whole-blood bulk RNA could not be paired.

Many counts were recorded for this clonotype. Its target is not known. General study results and limits: Using VDJdb, the matching emphasized anti-spike CD8 responses while missing private and CD4 specificities.

Unique molecular identifiers were added to individual cDNA molecules. TCRdb re-derived calls from the 5' RACE reads in MiXCR, one entry per CDR3 protein. Here the sample spans about 90,000 distinct CDR3 sequences, 9.5% to 15% being singletons. Germline V gene data show CDR1 as SGDLS and CDR2 as YYNGEE. The CDR3 length is 16 residues. V was pared by 1 base and J by 0 bases, with 5 bases of the junction left unmatched. This chain uses TRBV9 with TRBJ2-3, with 7 nucleotides matching TRBD2. The sequence was obtained from an adult who was a healthcare worker with PCR-confirmed SARS-CoV-2 infection or an uninfected control (not recorded which). The sequences come from whole blood, collected at baseline. CDR3 nucleotide sequence: TGTGCCAGCAGCGTAAGTTCGGGGGGAAGCACAGATACGCAGTATTTT. Its protein product is CASSVSSGGSTDTQYF.